This TCR beta chain was identified during a study of blood T cell repertoires in COVID-19. Each participant's cohort was designated according to participant-reported clinical history. The CDR3 is made up of 14 amino acids. Germline CDR1 reads LNHDA; CDR2 reads SQIVND (reference sequence). V shed 4 bases, J shed 4 bases, and the junction held 3 bases outside the gene matches. Libraries were prepared by immunoSEQ multiplex PCR; TCRdb keeps only in-frame clonotypes and omits some of them. The sample shows about 480,000 clones, roughly 85% of them seen only once. The origin of this receptor is a woman aged 18-29 years with acute COVID-19. The sample was PBMCs or T cells enriched from blood (not recorded which). The chain recombines TRBV19 with TRBJ1-3; 8 bases fit TRBD1. The CDR3, as DNA: TGTGCCAGTAGTACAGGGGGCGCCGGAAACACCATATATTTT. Its protein is CASSTGGAGNTIYF.